This entry features one T cell receptor beta chain sequence. Its antigen is as yet unknown. CDR1 MNHEY and CDR2 SVGAGI come from the germline V gene. Trimming removed 6 bases from V and 6 bases from J, with 15 bases in between. The CDR3 covers 13 residues. This sample is part of a study of T cell clones after liver transplantation. At the level of the study: Post-transplant blood was tracked for graft-donor-reactive T cell clones identified in a pre-transplant mixed lymphocyte reaction. At least one year of complete immunosuppression withdrawal without enzymes over twice normal defined tolerance. Study findings and constraints: Low donor cell numbers restricted donor-reactive repertoire measurement in a couple of subjects.

Sequencing used immunoSEQ multiplex PCR; TCRdb keeps in-frame clones, though not all of them. The sample lists about 120,000 clones, 90% occurring once. The V call is TRBV6-5, the J call TRBJ2-7; D is unresolved. The receptor comes from a human patient who received a liver transplant. Some of the T cells may derive from the graft donor. Here the sequenced sample was CD4+ T cells from blood, taken 12 months after liver transplant. CDR3 loop: CASRDRWRPEQYF. The DNA for the CDR3 is TGTGCCAGCAGGGATAGGTGGCGTCCCGAGCAGTACTTC.